Here is one T cell receptor beta chain with its context. This clonotype was detected many times. The clone's antigen remains unknown. No base qualities exist here, and no much larger clone lies one base off it. For repertoire sequencing, TCR beta CDR3 regions were amplified from RNA transcripts. The first round of RT-PCR was done with HTBI primers and the Qiagen OneStep RT-PCR kit, and was followed by a second round of multiplex PCR, then size selection and purification. Libraries were sequenced on an Illumina HiSeq2000 using paired-end 100 bp reads. For the original study's pipeline: SOAPnuke was used for read processing, and reads with adapters, uncalled bases, a mean Phred below 15, or no exact constant-primer or identifier match were discarded. COPE v1.2.5 was used to merge high-quality paired reads. Clonotypes were defined as unique nucleotide sequences and were aligned to IMGT TRB V, D and J references using MiTCR v1.1. The analysis was limited to V-J combinations with a frequency above 0.0001, which together covered 99.2% of the repertoires. For each V-J combination, a TCR clonal expansion and chaos score was defined as F50 clonal expansion divided by the chaos observed in the TCRdist matrix. Welch's t-statistics and random forest were used to reduce features to over ten V-J combinations, which were fed into a naive Bayes classifier. Thyroid-blood repertoire similarity was quantified with the Morisita-Horn index. TCRdb trimmed public reads at Q25 via fastp, called clones via MiXCR and kept in-frame beta chains. When rows share a CDR3 protein, they turn into one entry using the most common DNA and genes. TCRdb, not the original authors, processed these V and J calls. For this sample the table gives more than 1,000,000 distinct CDR3 sequences, of which about 36% were detected only once. The biggest ten clones account for over 8.5% of the sample.

V has 6 bases trimmed and J has 0 bases trimmed; junction bases matching no gene number 12. CDR3 length: 17 amino acids, cysteine to phenylalanine. Kept here is only the CDR3 DNA, which spans 51 bases and is read in frame from base 1. The CDR1 and CDR2 encoded by the germline V gene are MNHEY and SVGAGI. This record comes from a study of Graves' ophthalmopathy and Graves' hyperthyroidism (dated by TCRdb to the late 2010s). In terms of the full investigation: A patient counted as having stable hyperthyroidism if there was no progression to ophthalmopathy within 18 months of follow-up. To tell Graves' ophthalmopathy apart from Graves' hyperthyroidism, and to predict which patients would progress to ophthalmopathy, the study relied on TCR beta repertoire signatures. In total, some 130 blood samples were TCR-sequenced: approximately 42 ophthalmopathy, some 75 hyperthyroidism and some 17 hyperthyroidism-to-ophthalmopathy patients. To explore V-J signatures that distinguish ophthalmopathy from hyperthyroidism, a discovery set of about a hundred patients was enrolled, made up of 43 with ophthalmopathy and 55 to 65 with stable hyperthyroidism. An independent validation cohort was composed of around 19 hyperthyroidism patients and 17 patients who later progressed from hyperthyroidism to ophthalmopathy. In 6 or 7 hyperthyroidism patients, T-cell repertoires of thyroid tissue and blood were compared. After sampling, hyperthyroidism patients received methimazole starting at 30 mg daily, and ophthalmopathy patients received high-dose intravenous methylprednisolone.

What the authors observed across the whole study: No statistical method was used to predetermine the sample size, and group allocation was not hidden from the investigators. In cross-validation, the 13-signature model distinguished ophthalmopathy from stable hyperthyroidism with 87.88% sensitivity and 81.08% specificity, while in the test set the corresponding values were approximately 79% and 70%. Among expanded thyroid clonotypes with frequency above 0.001, most also showed up in blood, which suggests that blood repertoires may reflect the thyroid immune response. In validation, the model predicted ophthalmopathy progression with about 71% sensitivity and approximately 75% specificity; approximately 12 predicted patients were CT-confirmed with GO in a median of around 6.5 months.

Patients with hyperthyroidism were aged 18 to 65 years, had been newly diagnosed, and had a disease duration of less than 2 months. Patients with other autoimmune diseases, uncontrolled infections, pregnancy or lactation were excluded from the study. Clinical symptoms, serum thyroxine, TRAb, thyroid ultrasound and orbital computed tomography were used for diagnosis. Total RNA was extracted with Trizol reagent and quality-checked on an Agilent 2100 Bioanalyzer. The sequence joins TRBV6-5 to TRBJ1-1, and 8 junctional nucleotides match TRBD1. The specimen sequenced was peripheral blood or thyroid tissue (not recorded which). The clonotype comes from an adult man with Graves' hyperthyroidism. The CDR3 region reads CASSRYSGGGLNTEAFF. The DNA sequence is as follows: TGTGCCAGCAGCCGATACTCAGGGGGCGGATTGAACACTGAAGCTTTCTTT.